The present entry profiles one TCR beta chain with its context. Its target antigen remains unknown. There are no base qualities to consult, and no much larger clone falls within one base. This sample was taken from a study of T cell responses to AZD1222 COVID-19 vaccine (dated by TCRdb to about 2021). About the full investigation: A total of 230 to 250 trial participants underwent TCR sequencing, of whom around 210 had received two doses of AZD1222 and around 25 had received two doses of the MenACWY control vaccine. Enrollment into the trials was organized by age into subgroups of 18-55, 56-69 and 70-plus years, and those subgroups contained roughly 150, 30 and 60 TCR-sequenced participants, respectively. Here is what the overall study found, with its caveats: Most participants were white British and females outnumbered males, and the authors suggested that clonal diversity may have been underestimated. A significant rise in spike-specific TCR breadth and depth was observed after two AZD1222 doses relative to day 0 and relative to MenACWY recipients. Conclusions about previously exposed vaccinees are limited, since just six AZD1222 recipients were seropositive for SARS-CoV-2 at baseline. The 56-69-year group was small, and its depth increase did not reach significance, likely because of low power. Vaccine-associated CD4 TCRs spanned the whole spike protein, with dominant responses in regions 160-218 and 743-854. Reportedly, almost half of the unique spike-specific TCRs recognized epitopes lying outside the regions that are mutated in the B.1.351 and B.1.1.7 variants. No day 14 peak-response samples were available, so repertoires were characterized only after the peak T cell response.

The CDR3 runs 10 amino acids, cysteine and phenylalanine included. CDR3 DNA is the only sequence kept; it has 30 bases, read in frame from the first base. From the germline V gene (reference sequence), CDR1 is SGHNT and CDR2 is YYREEE. The germline ends are 0 bases apart after V is trimmed by 2 bases and J by 3 bases. The CDR3 regions of human TCRbeta chains were subjected to immunosequencing. The authors' pipeline ran thus. Repertoire TCRs were checked for matches against a reference library of SARS-CoV-2-specific TCRs that had been generated using the MIRA antigen-specificity platform. Breadth meant the fraction of unique TCRs that were SARS-CoV-2-associated, whereas depth meant the fraction of total T cells that were SARS-CoV-2-associated. Each spike-specific TCR was assigned to its reactive spike region and to a CD4 or CD8 class using the MIRA data. Log10-transformed breadth and depth values were compared by one-way ANOVA with Sidak's multiple comparisons tests. Sourced from immuneACCESS, this table was stored by TCRdb with only in-frame sequences that have V and J called. A share of the clones is absent; for the studies checked, an unresolved V gene accounts for under half, and the remainder has no known explanation. V, J and clone size are taken as reported in that table, and D and trimming were inferred from the DNA itself. In this sample the table shows approximately 89,000 clones, about nine tenths of which occur a single time. About 4.9% of the sample rests with the top ten.

This specimen's time point label, per the study, means: baseline before first vaccination. In the paper's terms, the treatment or condition label means: meningococcal conjugate vaccine given as trial control. Vaccinee samples came from UK trials COV001 and COV002, including a single-blind randomized controlled phase 2/3 trial of AZD1222 (ChAdOx1 nCoV-19) in healthy adults. Trial participant PBMC samples were collected at day 0 and day 28 after the second dose for TCRbeta chain sequencing. This material consisted of peripheral blood, taken on day 0 of MenACWY control vaccination. The V gene is TRBV5-4 and the J gene is TRBJ2-7, with the D gene not clear enough to name. The TCR was taken from an adult in good health. The CDR3: CASSFYEQYF. DNA sequence: TGTGCCAGCAGCTTCTACGAGCAGTACTTC.